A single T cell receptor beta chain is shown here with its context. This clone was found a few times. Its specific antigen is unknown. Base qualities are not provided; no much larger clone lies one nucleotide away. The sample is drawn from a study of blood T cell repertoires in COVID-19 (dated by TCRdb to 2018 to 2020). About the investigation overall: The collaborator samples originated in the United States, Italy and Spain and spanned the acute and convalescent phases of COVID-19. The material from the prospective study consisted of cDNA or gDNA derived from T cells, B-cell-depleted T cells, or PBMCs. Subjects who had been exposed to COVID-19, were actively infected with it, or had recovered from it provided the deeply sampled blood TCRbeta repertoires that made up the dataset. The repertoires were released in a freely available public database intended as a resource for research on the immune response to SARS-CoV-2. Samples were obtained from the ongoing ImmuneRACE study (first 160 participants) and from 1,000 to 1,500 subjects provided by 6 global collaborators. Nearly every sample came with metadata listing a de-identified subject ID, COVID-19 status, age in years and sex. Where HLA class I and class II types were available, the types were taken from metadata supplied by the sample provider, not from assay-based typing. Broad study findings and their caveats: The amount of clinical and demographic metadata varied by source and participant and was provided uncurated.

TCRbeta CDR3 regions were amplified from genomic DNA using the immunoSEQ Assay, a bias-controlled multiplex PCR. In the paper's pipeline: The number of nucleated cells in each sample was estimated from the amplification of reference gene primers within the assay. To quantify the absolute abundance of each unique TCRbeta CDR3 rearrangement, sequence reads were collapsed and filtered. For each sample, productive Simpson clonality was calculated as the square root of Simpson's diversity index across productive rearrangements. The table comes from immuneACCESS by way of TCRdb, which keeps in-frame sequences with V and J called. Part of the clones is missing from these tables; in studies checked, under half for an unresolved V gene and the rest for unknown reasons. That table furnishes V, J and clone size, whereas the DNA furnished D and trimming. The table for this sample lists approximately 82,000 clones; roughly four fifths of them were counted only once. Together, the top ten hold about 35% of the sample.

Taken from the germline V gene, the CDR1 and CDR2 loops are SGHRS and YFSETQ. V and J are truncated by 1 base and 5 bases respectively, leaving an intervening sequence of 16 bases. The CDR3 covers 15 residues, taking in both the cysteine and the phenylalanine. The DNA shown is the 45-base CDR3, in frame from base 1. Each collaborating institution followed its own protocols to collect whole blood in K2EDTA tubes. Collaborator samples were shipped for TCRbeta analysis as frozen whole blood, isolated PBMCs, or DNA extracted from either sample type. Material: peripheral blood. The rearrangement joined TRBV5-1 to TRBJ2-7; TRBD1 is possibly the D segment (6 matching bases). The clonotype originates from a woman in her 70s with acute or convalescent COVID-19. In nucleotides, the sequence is TGCGCCAGCAGCTTGCGTCCGGGACAAGTTAACGAGCAGTACTTC. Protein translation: CASSLRPGQVNEQYF.